The text below deals with one T cell receptor beta chain. This sample is part of a study of blood T cell repertoires in COVID-19. On the study more broadly: Samples representing acute and convalescent COVID-19 were sourced from the United States, Italy and Spain.

Sequencing was performed with immunoSEQ multiplex PCR; in TCRdb, only in-frame clones are kept and a portion is missing. This sample has about 250,000 clones, with about 89% found just once. The V end was cut by 5 bases, the J end by 4 bases, with 14 bases between. In germline, CDR1 is MDHEN, CDR2 SYDVKM. The CDR3 has 14 residues. The chain couples TRBV28 to TRBJ1-2; perhaps TRBD1 as D (5 bases). The sequenced sample was peripheral blood. This TCR came from a woman aged 55-75 years who had recovered from COVID-19. The CDR3 sequence: CASSVGQPIYGYTF. CDR3 in DNA: TGTGCCAGCAGTGTGGGGCAGCCGATCTATGGCTACACCTTC.